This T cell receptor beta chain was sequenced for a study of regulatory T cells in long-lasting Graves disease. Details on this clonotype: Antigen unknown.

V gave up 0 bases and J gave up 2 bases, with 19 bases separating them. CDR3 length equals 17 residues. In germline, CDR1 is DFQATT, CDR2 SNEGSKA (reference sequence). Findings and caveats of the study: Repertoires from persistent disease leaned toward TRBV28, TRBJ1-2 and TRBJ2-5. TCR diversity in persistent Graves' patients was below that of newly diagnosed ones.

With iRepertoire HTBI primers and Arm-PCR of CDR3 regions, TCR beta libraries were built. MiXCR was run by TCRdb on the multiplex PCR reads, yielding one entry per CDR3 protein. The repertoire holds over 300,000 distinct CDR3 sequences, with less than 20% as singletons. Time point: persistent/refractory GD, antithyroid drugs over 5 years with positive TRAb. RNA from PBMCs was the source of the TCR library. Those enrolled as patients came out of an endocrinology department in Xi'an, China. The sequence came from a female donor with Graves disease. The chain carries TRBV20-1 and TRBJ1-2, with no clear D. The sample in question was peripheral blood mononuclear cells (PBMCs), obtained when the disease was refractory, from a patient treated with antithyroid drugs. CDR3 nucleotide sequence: TGCAGTGCTAGAGATCGCAGAGCCCAAGAACAGAACTATGGCTACACCTTC. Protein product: CSARDRRAQEQNYGYTF.